A single sample is the source of the 7 T cell receptor beta chains below, sequenced in a study of T cell repertoires in cytomegalovirus infection. In TCRdb, the reads were re-called with MiXCR into one record per CDR3 protein. Of 450,000 to 650,000 distinct CDR3 sequences listed, about 25% are singletons. The material sequenced was PBMCs. The receptors stem from a human donor in good health (CMV status not recorded). Some clones in this sample may be carry-over from other donors' samples.

This clonotype was observed a few times. V and J are TRBV19 and TRBJ2-5; D not certain. CDR1 LNHDA and CDR2 SQIVND come from the germline V gene (reference sequence). The CDR3 is 15 residues long. V lost 4 bases, J lost 4 bases, and 16 bases lay in between. The CDR3 sequence is CASSNQQSAGETQYF. CDR3 bases: TGTGCCAGTAGTAATCAGCAATCGGCAGGAGAGACCCAGTACTTC.

This clonotype was recorded a few times. The chain has TRBV7-2 and TRBJ2-1, with D tentatively TRBD2 (5 bases). The CDR3 consists of 12 residues. Trimming shortened V by 3 bases and J by 10 bases, and 10 bases separated the two germline ends. Germline-derived CDR1 and CDR2 are SGHTA and FQGNSA. In DNA form, the CDR3 reads TGTGCCAGCAGCTTTTGGCGCGGGGAGCAGTTCTTC. It encodes CASSFWRGEQFF.

The V call is TRBV20-1, the J call TRBJ2-5; TRBD2 matches 11 bases. In germline, CDR1 is DFQATT, CDR2 SNEGSKA (reference sequence). The V gene end was trimmed by 0 bases and the J gene end by 4 bases; junction bases not matched to a gene: 7. CDR3 length: 16 amino acids. CDR3 in DNA: TGCAGTGCTAGAGATGGGACTAGCGGTTCAGTAGAGACCCAGTACTTC. This codes for CSARDGTSGSVETQYF.

At least ten counts were recorded for this clonotype. The chain carries TRBV7-8 and TRBJ1-1; D is unclear. The CDR3 length is 12 residues. Germline V gives CDR1 SGHVS, CDR2 FQNEAQ. Trimming stripped 3 bases from V and 3 bases from J, with 5 bases between. For the CDR3, the DNA is TGTGCCAGCAGCTTTCGGGACACTGAAGCTTTCTTT. Amino acid sequence: CASSFRDTEAFF.

The chain couples TRBV29-1 to TRBJ2-1; perhaps TRBD2 as D (6 bases). The CDR3 contains 18 residues. In germline, CDR1 is SQVTM, CDR2 ANQGSEA. V was pared by 0 bases and J by 1 base, with 19 bases between. This chain's CDR3 is CSVEEVSVGRGSYNEQFF. The CDR3 bases are TGCAGCGTTGAAGAAGTCTCCGTTGGTCGGGGGTCCTACAATGAGCAGTTCTTC.

This clonotype was seen ten or more times. The CDR3, as DNA: TGTGCCAGCAGCGATTCACGAGGGCGGGGCACAGATACGCAGTATTTT. Protein: CASSDSRGRGTDTQYF. The chain uses TRBV7-2 and TRBJ2-3; possibly TRBD2 for D (5 bases). The length of the CDR3 is 16 residues. CDR1 is SGHTA and CDR2 is FQGNSA in the germline V gene. Deletions cut 5 bases from V and 1 base from J, with 16 bases between.

The chain carries TRBV2 and TRBJ2-1, with 7 positions matching TRBD2. The V segment lost 6 bases and the J segment 14 bases; nucleotides outside the gene matches: 7. CDR1 and CDR2 from the germline V gene are SNHLY and FYNNEI. This CDR3 contains 11 residues. This chain's CDR3 is CASSRERDEFF. The CDR3 region has the DNA TGTGCCAGCAGCCGGGAGCGGGACGAGTTCTTC.